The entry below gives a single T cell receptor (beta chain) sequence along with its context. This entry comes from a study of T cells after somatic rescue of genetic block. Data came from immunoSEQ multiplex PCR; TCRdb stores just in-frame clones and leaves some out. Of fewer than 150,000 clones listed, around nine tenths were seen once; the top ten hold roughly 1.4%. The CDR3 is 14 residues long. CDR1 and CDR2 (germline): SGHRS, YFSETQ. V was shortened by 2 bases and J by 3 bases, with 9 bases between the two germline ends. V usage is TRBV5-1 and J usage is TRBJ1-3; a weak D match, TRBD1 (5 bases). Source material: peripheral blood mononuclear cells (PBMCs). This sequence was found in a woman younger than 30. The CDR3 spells CASSLGEFGNTIYF. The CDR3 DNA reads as TGCGCCAGCAGCTTAGGGGAATTTGGAAACACCATATATTTT.